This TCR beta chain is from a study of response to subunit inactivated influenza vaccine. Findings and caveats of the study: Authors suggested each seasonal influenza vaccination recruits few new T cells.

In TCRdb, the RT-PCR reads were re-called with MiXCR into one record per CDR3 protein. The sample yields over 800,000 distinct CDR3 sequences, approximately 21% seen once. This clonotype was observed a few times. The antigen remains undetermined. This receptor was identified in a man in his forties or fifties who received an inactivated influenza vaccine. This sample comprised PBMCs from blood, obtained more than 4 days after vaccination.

CDR3 DNA sequence: TGTGCCAGCAGCAAATCCTTTCCCGGGACAGGGGAAAACATTCAGTACTTC. It specifies CASSKSFPGTGENIQYF. The chain recombines TRBV21-1 with TRBJ2-4; the table assigns TRBD1, which was not confirmed against the DNA. TRBV21-1 is recorded as a pseudogene. The CDR3 runs to 17 residues.